The 8 T cell receptor beta chains given below trace back to one sample, sequenced in a study of control samples from healthy donors and cancer patients. The assay was immunoSEQ multiplex PCR, and TCRdb's table has in-frame clones only and misses some. The table records about 80,000 clones, 90% to 95% of them present only once. The sequenced sample consisted of blood. The receptors originated from a man over 45 in good health.

The V call is TRBV6-5, the J call TRBJ1-4; 8 bases are shared with TRBD1. The CDR3 has 14 amino acids. The junction had 7 bases not matched to a gene; V was cut back by 5 bases and J by 8 bases. CDR1 is MNHEY and CDR2 is SVGAGI in the germline V gene. CDR3 region: CASSNQGAEEKLFF. The CDR3 DNA reads TGTGCCAGCAGTAATCAGGGGGCAGAGGAAAAACTGTTTTTT.

The chain links TRBV6-1 to TRBJ2-3; 9 positions agree with TRBD1. Germline V lookup: CDR1 MNHNS, CDR2 SASEGT. V shed 5 bases and J 2 bases; nucleotides not matched to a gene: 2. There are 14 residues in the CDR3. Here the CDR3 DNA reads TGTGCCAGCAGTCGGGACAGGGCCACAGATACGCAGTATTTT. Translating it yields CASSRDRATDTQYF.

This rearrangement joins TRBV5-6 to TRBJ1-5; D is perhaps TRBD1 (5 bases). Trimming left V 0 bases short and J 4 bases short, with 5 bases between. There are 13 residues in the CDR3. Germline CDR1 reads SGHDT; CDR2 reads YYEEEE. The CDR3 protein is CASSLGQNQPQHF. CDR3 DNA: TGTGCCAGCAGCTTGGGACAGAATCAGCCCCAGCATTTT.

The gene calls are TRBV5-5 and TRBJ1-2; D is ambiguous. The CDR3 totals 16 residues. Germline CDR1 SGHKS, CDR2 YYEKEE (reference sequence). The V end was cut by 1 base, the J end by 4 bases, with 17 bases between. In DNA, the CDR3 is TGTGCCAGCAGCTTGTCGGTACTTAAAGGCTTCTATGGCTACACCTTC. Protein product: CASSLSVLKGFYGYTF. Based on the CDR3 plus reference TRBV5-5 and TRBJ1-2, the full variable domain is DAGVTQSPTHLIKTRGQQVTLRCSPISGHKSVSWYQQVLGQGPQFIFQYYEKEERGRGNFPDRFSARQFPNYSSELNVNALLLGDSALYLCASSLSVLKGFYGYTFGSGTRLTVV.

The rearrangement links TRBV18 to TRBJ1-5; D is unclear. CDR1 KGHSH and CDR2 LQKENI come from the germline V gene. V was trimmed by 5 bases and J by 3 bases, leaving 8 bases between them. This CDR3 region has 13 residues. Here the CDR3 DNA reads TGTGCCAGCTCATACAGCGACAATCAGCCCCAGCATTTT. Amino acids: CASSYSDNQPQHF. The whole variable domain, filled in from reference TRBV18 and TRBJ1-5, reads NAGVMQNPRHLVRRRGQEARLRCSPMKGHSHVYWYRQLPEEGLKFMVYLQKENIIDESGMPKERFSAEFPKEGPSILRIQQVVRGDSAAYFCASSYSDNQPQHFGDGTRLSIL.

This clone was counted a single time. The genes are TRBV12-3 or TRBV12-4 and TRBJ1-1; D is undetermined. The ends were cut back, 2 bases at V and 12 bases at J, with 13 bases in the middle. This CDR3 region has 12 residues. The CDR3: CASSLNRERTFF. The CDR3 nucleotides are TGTGCCAGCAGTTTAAACCGGGAACGAACTTTCTTT.

This chain uses TRBV2 with TRBJ1-1; tentatively, D is TRBD1 (5 bases). V was pared by 4 bases and J by 1 base, with 13 bases between. Per germline, CDR1 SNHLY and CDR2 FYNNEI. The CDR3 covers 15 residues. CDR3 protein: CASSGEGLGNTEAFF. CDR3 bases: TGTGCCAGCAGTGGGGAGGGGTTAGGGAACACTGAAGCTTTCTTT.

This chain uses TRBV14 with TRBJ1-5; tentative D call: TRBD1 (5 bases). The CDR3 has 16 amino acids. The germline CDR1 and CDR2 sequences are SGHDN and FVKESK. The V gene lost 3 bases and the J gene lost 0 bases, with 12 bases spanning the gap. The CDR3 reads CASSHQGEYSNQPQHF. CDR3 nucleotide sequence: TGTGCCAGCAGCCACCAGGGAGAGTATAGCAATCAGCCCCAGCATTTT.